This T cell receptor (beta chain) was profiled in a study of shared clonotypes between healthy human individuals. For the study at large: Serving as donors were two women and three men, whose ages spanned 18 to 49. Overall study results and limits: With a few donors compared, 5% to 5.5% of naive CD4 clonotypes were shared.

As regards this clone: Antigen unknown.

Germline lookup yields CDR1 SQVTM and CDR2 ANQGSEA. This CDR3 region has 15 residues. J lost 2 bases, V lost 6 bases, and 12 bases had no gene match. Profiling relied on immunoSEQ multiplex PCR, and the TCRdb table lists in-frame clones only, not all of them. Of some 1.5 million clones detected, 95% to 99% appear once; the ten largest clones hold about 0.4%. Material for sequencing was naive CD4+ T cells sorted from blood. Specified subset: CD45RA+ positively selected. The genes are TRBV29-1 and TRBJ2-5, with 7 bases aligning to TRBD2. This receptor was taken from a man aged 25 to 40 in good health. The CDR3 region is CSVAWGGSLQETQYF. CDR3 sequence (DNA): TGCAGCGTCGCCTGGGGGGGGTCGCTTCAAGAGACCCAGTACTTC.